This entry lists 7 T cell receptor beta chains sequenced from one sample in a study of blood T cell repertoires in COVID-19. Measured with immunoSEQ multiplex PCR; TCRdb has only the in-frame clones, and not every one. The repertoire holds 84,000 or so clones, with around 85% as singletons. Sequencing input: peripheral blood. These receptors were obtained from a woman aged 70-85 years with active or convalescent COVID-19.

The chain joins TRBV3-1 (or the pseudogene TRBV3-2) to TRBJ1-3, with a possible D match to TRBD1 (5 bases). There are 16 residues in the CDR3. Germline loops: CDR1 LGHDT, CDR2 YNNKEL (reference sequence). V lost 4 bases, J lost 0 bases, and 13 bases lay in between. The CDR3 is CASSPLRGYSGNTIYF. CDR3 DNA: TGTGCCAGCAGCCCCCTAAGGGGCTACTCTGGAAACACCATATATTTT.

The V gene is TRBV7-2, the J gene TRBJ2-7, with 9 bases that match TRBD2. The V gene's germline CDR1 is SGHTA and CDR2 FQGNSA. The V gene end was trimmed by 1 base and the J gene end by 2 bases; junction bases not matched to a gene: 3. This CDR3 has 15 residues. This chain's CDR3 is CASSLVSGGTYEQYF. CDR3 nucleotides: TGTGCCAGCAGCTTAGTTAGCGGGGGAACCTACGAGCAGTACTTC. Variable domain in full (rest from reference TRBV7-2 and TRBJ2-7): GAGVSQSPSNKVTEKGKDVELRCDPISGHTALYWYRQSLGQGLEFLIYFQGNSAPDKSGLPSDRFSAERTGGSVSTLTIQRTQQEDSAVYLCASSLVSGGTYEQYFGPGTRLTVT.

The chain is built from TRBV19 and TRBJ1-1; 9 nucleotides agree with TRBD1. CDR3 length: 14 amino acids. Germline V gene lookup returns CDR1 LNHDA and CDR2 SQIVND (reference sequence). V lost 6 bases to trimming and J lost 5 bases; unmatched junction nucleotides: 7. Written as DNA, the CDR3 is TGTGCCAGTAGCCTACAGGGGGCGACAACTGAAGCTTTCTTT. Protein product: CASSLQGATTEAFF. Full variable domain (rest looked up from reference TRBV19 and TRBJ1-1): DGGITQSPKYLFRKEGQNVTLSCEQNLNHDAMYWYRQDPGQGLRLIYYSQIVNDFQKGDIAEGYSVSREKKESFPLTVTSAQKNPTAFYLCASSLQGATTEAFFGQGTRLTVV.

This chain links TRBV5-5 with TRBJ1-1; possible D gene TRBD1, 5 bases. The CDR3 consists of 15 residues. Trimming took 0 bases from V and 0 from J, leaving 9 bases between them. The germline CDR1 and CDR2 sequences are SGHKS and YYEKEE (reference sequence). The CDR3 DNA sequence: TGTGCCAGCAGCTTGGGGGGCAGGATGAACACTGAAGCTTTCTTT. This codes for CASSLGGRMNTEAFF.

This rearrangement joins TRBV4-3 to TRBJ2-7, with 8 nucleotides matching TRBD1. Germline V gene lookup returns CDR1 LGHNA and CDR2 YSLEER. V was clipped by 0 bases and J by 3 bases; unmatched bases: 4. CDR3 length: 15 residues. The CDR3 loop is CASSQERDRRYEQYF. The CDR3 region has the DNA TGCGCCAGCAGCCAAGAAAGGGACAGGCGCTACGAGCAGTACTTC.

The chain employs TRBV24-1 and TRBJ2-2; the match to TRBD2 covers 12 bases. With 12 bases clipped from V and 4 bases from J, the junction kept 23 bases outside the gene matches. The germline CDR1 and CDR2 sequences are KGHDR and SFDVKD. CDR3 size: 20 residues. The CDR3: CAPEYRLAGEGWSVTGELFF. The CDR3 DNA reads as TGTGCCCCCGAGTACAGACTAGCGGGGGAAGGATGGAGCGTCACCGGGGAGCTGTTTTTT.

The chain has TRBV28 and TRBJ2-7; 10 bases fit TRBD2. Germline lookup yields CDR1 MDHEN and CDR2 SYDVKM. CDR3 length: 20 amino acids. The V gene end was trimmed by 4 bases and the J gene end by 3 bases; junction bases not matched to a gene: 21. The CDR3 DNA reads as TGTGCCAGCAGTTCCTATTGGGGTAGCGGGGGGTCAGGAAACTACTACGAGCAGTACTTC. It codes for CASSSYWGSGGSGNYYEQYF.